Listed below are T cell receptor beta chains from one sample, sequenced in a study of PD-1 blockade in classical Hodgkin lymphoma. Produced via immunoSEQ multiplex PCR; TCRdb's table is partial and in-frame only. The sample records approximately 96,000 clones, roughly 91% being singletons. The sample in question was peripheral blood mononuclear cells (PBMCs), obtained before the fourth cycle of nivolumab. These receptors were collected from a human donor with classical Hodgkin lymphoma. The CDR3 runs from the conserved cysteine through the conserved F or W. A D gene is named only where the DNA matches it firmly. Expanded clones are given a class, and other clones once, few, many or no size at all.

CDR3 DNA	CDR3 protein	clone size	V gene	D gene	CDR3 length	J gene
TGTGCCAGCAGTGCCAGGGACGGCAATCAGCCCCAGCATTTT	CASSARDGNQPQHF	-	TRBV28	-	14	TRBJ1-5
TGTGCCAGCAGTTATACAGGGGGATACACTGAAGCTTTCTTT	CASSYTGGYTEAFF	-	TRBV6-5	TRBD1	14	TRBJ1-1
TGTGCCAGCAGCTCAACCGGGACAGGGGACTTTAATGAGCAGTTCTTC	CASSSTGTGDFNEQFF	-	TRBV7-3	TRBD1	16	TRBJ2-1
TGTGCCAGCAGTCGACAGGGTACTAACTATGGCTACACCTTC	CASSRQGTNYGYTF	-	TRBV6-5	TRBD1	14	TRBJ1-2
TGTGCCAGCAGCTTAGCGAGCAGCGGGGTGACTGAAGCTTTCTTT	CASSLASSGVTEAFF	-	TRBV7-8	-	15	TRBJ1-1
TGTGCCAGCAGTACAGGGGGGGGTCAGCCCCAGCATTTT	CASSTGGGQPQHF	-	TRBV6-1	TRBD1	13	TRBJ1-5
TGTGCCAGCAGCCCCACGCCAGGGCTGGCTAACTATGGCTACACCTTC	CASSPTPGLANYGYTF	-	TRBV9	-	16	TRBJ1-2
TGTGCCTGGAGTGCCGGGGGGGAGCAGTTCTTC	CAWSAGGEQFF	-	TRBV30	TRBD2	11	TRBJ2-1
TGTGCCAGCAGTTATGGCCGGCACACTGAAGCTTTCTTT	CASSYGRHTEAFF	-	TRBV6-5	-	13	TRBJ1-1
TGTGCCAGCACGACCTCTCGCGGGACGGACCGCGAGCAGTACTTC	CASTTSRGTDREQYF	-	TRBV6-6	-	15	TRBJ2-7
TGTGCCAGCAGTTTAAGATCCGTGATCTCGGGGCCCTACGAGCAGTACTTC	CASSLRSVISGPYEQYF	-	TRBV27	-	17	TRBJ2-7
TGTGCCAGCAGCCCAGGGGGCGGAATGAACACCGGGGAGCTGTTTTTT	CASSPGGGMNTGELFF	once	TRBV9	TRBD1	16	TRBJ2-2
TGTGCCAGCAGCTACGGACAGAAAGCTTTCTTT	CASSYGQKAFF	-	TRBV5-6	-	11	TRBJ1-1
TGTGCCAGCCTTCGCATGGCAGCTAAGAACACTGAAGCTTTCTTT	CASLRMAAKNTEAFF	-	TRBV6-5	-	15	TRBJ1-1
TGTGCCAGCAGTCGCAGGGACAGGGGGCGCCGAGGGTATGGCTACACCTTC	CASSRRDRGRRGYGYTF	-	TRBV27	TRBD1	17	TRBJ1-2
TGTGCCAGCAGCGTAAATAGGAACTACTCTGGGGATACGCAGTATTTT	CASSVNRNYSGDTQYF	-	TRBV9	-	16	TRBJ2-3
TGTGCCAGCAGCTTAGCGCGGCAGGGGGCCAACACCGGGGAGCTGTTTTTT	CASSLARQGANTGELFF	-	TRBV7-9	TRBD1	17	TRBJ2-2
TGCAGCGTTGTAACAGGGGGCCCTGGGGCCAACGTCCTGACTTTC	CSVVTGGPGANVLTF	-	TRBV29-1	TRBD1	15	TRBJ2-6
TGTGCCAGCAGCCTAAGGACAGGGTTAGGGCAGTACTTC	CASSLRTGLGQYF	-	TRBV6-1	TRBD1	13	TRBJ2-7
TGTGCCAGCAGTCCAGGGGGAGGAGCCTACGAGCAGTACTTC	CASSPGGGAYEQYF	-	TRBV27	-	14	TRBJ2-7
TGTGCCACCAGCAGAGGTCGGTTTGGGGACACCGGGGAGCTGTTTTTT	CATSRGRFGDTGELFF	-	TRBV15	-	16	TRBJ2-2
TGTGCCAGCAGCCACGGGGCAGGGGAAGGGGGTACGCAGTATTTT	CASSHGAGEGGTQYF	-	TRBV11-3	-	15	TRBJ2-3
TGTGCCAGCCGCTATCCGGGAATTAGGTACAATGAGCAGTTCTTC	CASRYPGIRYNEQFF	-	TRBV21-1	-	15	TRBJ2-1
TGTGCCAGCAGTGTGGGACAGGGAAACACCATATATTTT	CASSVGQGNTIYF	-	TRBV6-1	TRBD1	13	TRBJ1-3
TGTGCCATCATGCAGGGAGGGAACACTGAAGCTTTCTTT	CAIMQGGNTEAFF	-	TRBV10-3	-	13	TRBJ1-1
TGTGCCAGCGGGGCCGCTCAGGGAGGCAATCAGCCCCAGCATTTT	CASGAAQGGNQPQHF	-	TRBV28	-	15	TRBJ1-5
TGCAGCGTGACTAAAACTACATACGAGCAGTACTTC	CSVTKTTYEQYF	-	TRBV29-1	-	12	TRBJ2-7
TGTGCCAGCAGTTATTATGCTAGCGGGCATTACAATGAGCAGTTCTTC	CASSYYASGHYNEQFF	-	TRBV6-5	TRBD2	16	TRBJ2-1
TGCAGTGCTAGCCAGGCCGGGGAGCTGTTTTTT	CSASQAGELFF	-	TRBV20-1	-	11	TRBJ2-2
TGTGCCTGGAGTGTCGGCGACGAGCAGTACTTC	CAWSVGDEQYF	-	TRBV30	-	11	TRBJ2-7